These T cell receptor beta chains were read from a single sample in a study of T cell repertoires and HLA-DP antigens. Profiled with immunoSEQ multiplex PCR; TCRdb holds only in-frame clones, not every one. The sample contains about 110,000 clones, approximately 92% of which appear only once. Antigens of these TCRs are unknown. The sequenced sample consisted of CD4+ T cells from PBMCs. All receptors derive from a woman under 30 in good health and CMV-seronegative. The CDR3 runs from the conserved cysteine through the conserved F or W. Each record gives: J gene, V gene, clone size, D gene, CDR3 protein, CDR3 DNA. D genes are given only for firm matches. Rows give clone size only sometimes, using once, few, many, or a class for an expanded clone.

TRBJ1-2,TRBV5-5,NA,NA,CASSLGQNYGYTF,TGTGCCAGCAGCTTGGGACAGAACTATGGCTACACCTTC
TRBJ2-7,TRBV6-1,NA,NA,CASSDYRDRSYEQYF,TGTGCCAGCAGTGACTACAGGGATCGCTCCTACGAGCAGTACTTC
TRBJ2-5,TRBV5-6,once,NA,CASSLARGETQYF,TGTGCCAGCAGCCTCGCCCGGGGGGAGACCCAGTACTTC
TRBJ2-3,TRBV28,NA,TRBD1,CASSGQGLDTQYF,TGTGCCAGCAGTGGACAGGGATTAGATACGCAGTATTTT
TRBJ2-5,TRBV4-3,NA,TRBD2,CASSQDPWPSGVQETQYF,TGCGCCAGCAGCCAAGATCCGTGGCCTAGCGGGGTTCAAGAGACCCAGTACTTC
TRBJ2-1,TRBV5-4,NA,NA,CASSYQGYEQFF,TGTGCCAGCAGCTACCAGGGCTATGAGCAGTTCTTC
TRBJ2-7,TRBV15,NA,NA,CATSRDPGPESYEQYF,TGTGCCACCAGCAGAGATCCTGGTCCGGAATCCTACGAGCAGTACTTC
TRBJ1-4,TRBV10-3,NA,NA,CAISEQGGKLFF,TGTGCCATCAGTGAGCAGGGCGGAAAACTGTTTTTT
TRBJ1-5,TRBV27,NA,NA,CASSSQDPRQGNQPQHF,TGTGCCAGCAGTTCCCAGGACCCCCGGCAAGGCAATCAGCCCCAGCATTTT
TRBJ1-2,TRBV4-1,NA,NA,CASSPPELGGYTF,TGCGCCAGCAGCCCCCCCGAGCTAGGAGGCTACACCTTC
TRBJ2-5,TRBV19,NA,NA,CASSISRPQETQYF,TGTGCCAGTAGTATTTCCAGGCCCCAAGAGACCCAGTACTTC
TRBJ2-7,TRBV5-1,NA,TRBD1,CASSLGYRGLEQYF,TGCGCCAGCAGCTTGGGTTACAGGGGGCTCGAGCAGTACTTC
TRBJ2-1,TRBV6-1,NA,NA,CASTRVSNNEQFF,TGTGCCAGCACCAGGGTCTCTAACAATGAGCAGTTCTTC
TRBJ2-6,TRBV7-3,NA,NA,CASSLMERRGANVLTF,TGTGCCAGCAGCTTAATGGAGAGGCGGGGGGCCAACGTCCTGACTTTC
TRBJ1-2,TRBV25-1,NA,TRBD1,CASRDRGRPVDGYTF,TGTGCCAGCAGGGACAGGGGGCGACCAGTCGATGGCTACACCTTC
TRBJ2-3,TRBV7-9,NA,TRBD2,CASSLETSGMRENTQYF,TGTGCCAGCAGCTTAGAAACTAGCGGGATGAGGGAGAATACGCAGTATTTT
TRBJ1-1,TRBV5-1,NA,TRBD1,CASSLGQGADTEAFF,TGCGCCAGCAGCTTGGGGCAGGGGGCCGATACTGAAGCTTTCTTT
TRBJ2-2,TRBV5-1,NA,NA,CASSFGGQMGGELFF,TGCGCCAGCAGCTTCGGCGGACAAATGGGCGGGGAGCTGTTTTTT
TRBJ1-5,TRBV4-2,NA,NA,CASSQVRGSGVQPQHF,TGTGCCAGCAGCCAAGTTAGGGGGTCGGGGGTTCAGCCCCAGCATTTT
TRBJ1-1,TRBV6-1,NA,TRBD1,CASSREQGAHTEAFF,TGTGCCAGCAGCCGGGAACAGGGGGCCCACACTGAAGCTTTCTTT
TRBJ1-4,TRBV5-6,once,TRBD1,CASSPTGATNEKLFF,TGTGCCAGCAGTCCCACAGGGGCAACTAATGAAAAACTGTTTTTT
TRBJ2-3,TRBV6-1,NA,NA,CASSPDRATDTQYF,TGTGCCAGCAGTCCCGACAGAGCGACAGATACGCAGTATTTT